A single sample gave rise to the 22 T cell receptor beta chains below, sequenced in a study of T cells in women clearing cervical HPV infection. The protocol was immunoSEQ multiplex PCR, while the TCRdb copy is restricted to in-frame clones and leaves out a portion. The sample data list roughly 20,000 clones. The sample was blood buffy coat. The receptors come from a woman between 18 and 75 years old with a cervical HPV16 infection that either progressed to CIN3+ or cleared (not recorded which).

Turning to this clone: The observed sequence ends 3 residues before the CDR3 terminus, with the missing tail filled in from the germline J gene. V and J are TRBV7-2 and TRBJ1-4; TRBD1 might be the D (5 bases). CDR1 SGHTA and CDR2 FQGNSA come from the germline V gene. Trimming left V 5 bases short and J 5 bases short, with 12 bases between. The CDR3 runs to 14 residues. The CDR3 spells CASSARVGNEKLFF. CDR3 DNA (partial): TGTGCCAGCAGCGCCAGGGTGGGAAATGAAAAA.

The CDR3 bases that were read are TGTGCCAGCAATATCAGGGACTATGGC. Translating gives CASNIRDYG. The entire CDR3 protein is CASNIRDYGYTF. The rearrangement links TRBV2 to TRBJ1-2; D is possibly TRBD1 (5 bases). The read halts 3 residues ahead of the CDR3 end, with the missing end drawn from the germline J gene. From germline, CDR1 is SNHLY and CDR2 FYNNEI. The CDR3 has 12 residues. Trimming shortened V by 7 bases and J by 3 bases, and 9 bases separated the two germline ends.

In terms of frequency, this clone is medium-sized. From the germline J gene comes the end of the CDR3, since the read stops 3 residues before it. This chain uses TRBV6-2 or TRBV6-3 with TRBJ2-7; 8 bases map to TRBD2. The germline V gene has CDR1 MNHEY and CDR2 SVGEGT. Trimming cost V 4 bases and J 0 bases; bases outside gene matches: 8. The CDR3 has 16 amino acids. The part of the CDR3 DNA that was read is TGTGCCAGCAGTTCCCGGGGGGGAAAACTCTCCTACGAG. This encodes CASSSRGGKLSYE. The CDR3 in its entirety is CASSSRGGKLSYEQYF.

In regard to this clone: The read falls 3 residues short of the CDR3 end, and the missing part is taken from the germline J gene. The J gene is TRBJ2-1, the V gene TRBV20-1; D is unclear. Trimming left V 0 bases short and J 6 bases short, with 12 bases between. CDR3 length: 14 amino acids. CDR1 is DFQATT and CDR2 is SNEGSKA in the germline V gene (reference sequence). This CDR3 reads CSAREGPTGNEQFF. CDR3 DNA (partial): TGCAGTGCTAGAGAAGGCCCGACGGGCAATGAG.

Notes on this clone: The missing CDR3 end, 3 residues past where the read stops, is filled in from the germline J gene. The chain is built from TRBV19 and TRBJ1-5; D may be TRBD1 (5 bases). The CDR3 runs 16 residues. V dropped 2 bases and J dropped 5 bases, with 16 bases sitting between them. Germline V gene data show CDR1 as LNHDA and CDR2 as SQIVND (reference sequence). CDR3 DNA (partial): TGTGCCAGTAGTATAAGACTTGTGACGGGGGATCAGCCC. Translation: CASSIRLVTGDQP. Given in full, the CDR3 is CASSIRLVTGDQPQHF.

Comment on this clone: The DNA ends 3 residues before the CDR3 does, and the rest of the CDR3 is filled in from the germline J gene. The gene calls are TRBV18 and TRBJ2-3, with unresolved D. CDR3 length equals 16 residues. From germline, CDR1 is KGHSH and CDR2 LQKENI. The sequenced part of the CDR3 DNA is TGTGCCAGCTCACTGATGTCCGATAGAATTCAAGAGACG. Amino acid sequence: CASSLMSDRIQET. The CDR3 in full is CASSLMSDRIQETQYF.

As for this clone: Read data end 3 residues before the CDR3 end; the end is taken from the germline J gene. This chain joins TRBV20-1 and TRBJ2-5; 7 positions match TRBD1. In germline, CDR1 is DFQATT, CDR2 SNEGSKA (reference sequence). The CDR3 extends over 14 amino acids. The trim removed 0 bases at V and 1 base at J, leaving 2 bases unmatched. The sequenced part of the CDR3 DNA is TGCAGTGCTAGAGATAGGGGGCGCCAAGAGACC. Translation gives CSARDRGRQET. The whole CDR3 protein is CSARDRGRQETQYF.

By frequency, this clone is medium-sized. The sequenced fragment ends 3 residues before the CDR3 boundary, so the rest is inferred from the germline J gene. The chain links TRBV14 to TRBJ2-3, with D tentatively TRBD2 (6 bases). V was shortened by 4 bases and J by 1 base, with 12 bases between the two germline ends. Germline CDR1 and CDR2: SGHDN and FVKESK. CDR3 length: 15 amino acids. CDR3 DNA (partial): TGTGCCAGCAGCCTCGGGGGAACCCGCACAGATACG. It codes for CASSLGGTRTDT. The full CDR3 sequence reads CASSLGGTRTDTQYF.

Details on this clone: The read is 3 residues too short to cover the CDR3 end, so that end is filled in from the germline J gene. The rearrangement uses TRBV14 and TRBJ2-3, with TRBD1 as a possible D gene (5 bases). From germline, CDR1 is SGHDN and CDR2 FVKESK. The CDR3 totals 17 residues. V was clipped by 2 bases and J by 4 bases, with 19 bases between them. The part of the CDR3 DNA that was read is TGTGCCAGCAGCCAAAAAAAGGAGAAGGGGATTCCAGATACG. This translates into CASSQKKEKGIPDT. The whole CDR3 sequence reads CASSQKKEKGIPDTQYF. Full variable domain (remainder filled in from reference TRBV14 and TRBJ2-3): EAGVTQFPSHSVIEKGQTVTLRCDPISGHDNLYWYRRVMGKEIKFLLHFVKESKQDESGMPNNRFLAERTGGTYSTLKVQPAELEDSGVYFCASSQKKEKGIPDTQYFGPGTRLTVL.

About this clone itself: Sequencing ends 3 residues short of the CDR3 end; the germline J gene provides the rest. This sequence joins TRBV19 and TRBJ2-4; D perhaps matches TRBD2 (6 bases). Germline loops: CDR1 LNHDA, CDR2 SQIVND (reference sequence). Trimming shortened V by 1 base and J by 0 bases, and 10 bases separated the two germline ends. CDR3 length: 16 residues. The CDR3 protein is CASSIVAGLAKNIQYF. The CDR3 DNA, read in part, is TGTGCCAGTAGTATAGTGGCGGGATTAGCCAAAAACATT.

Concerning this clone: Coverage ceases 3 residues before the CDR3 finishes, and the germline J gene fills in the end. V and J are TRBV6-1 and TRBJ1-2; maybe TRBD1 (6 bases). The CDR3 is made up of 15 amino acids. The germline V gene encodes CDR1 MNHNS and CDR2 SASEGT. The covered CDR3 bases are TGTGCCAGCAGTGAAGCTAGCGGGGGGGCAGATACC. Its protein product is CASSEASGGADT. The complete CDR3 protein is CASSEASGGADTYTF.

On this clone: The read falls 3 residues short of the CDR3 end, and the missing part is taken from the germline J gene. The chain has TRBV5-1 and TRBJ2-1, with D perhaps TRBD2 (6 bases). Per germline, CDR1 SGHRS and CDR2 YFSETQ. The CDR3 contains 15 residues. V gave up 6 bases and J gave up 4 bases, with 17 bases separating them. The DNA read from the CDR3 is TGCGCCAGCACAATTCGGGGAGGCCCATACAATGAG. This sequence encodes CASTIRGGPYNE. The complete CDR3 reads CASTIRGGPYNEQFF.

A word on this clone: One end of the junction varies from germline; a read error may be responsible. The CDR3 end is not reached by the read, which stops 3 residues before it; the germline J gene fills it in. Different DNA sequences within this sample yield the same CDR3. The V gene is TRBV19, the J gene TRBJ2-2; TRBD1 is a possible D gene (5 bases). The CDR3 spans 14 residues. Germline loops: CDR1 LNHDA, CDR2 SQIVND (reference sequence). Incomplete CDR3 DNA: TGTGCTAGTAGTATAGGACAGAACACCGGGGAG. Residues: CASSIGQNTGE. The CDR3 in its entirety is CASSIGQNTGELFF. Supplemented by reference TRBV19 and TRBJ2-2, the full variable domain reads DGGITQSPKYLFRKEGQNVTLSCEQNLNHDAMYWYRQDPGQGLRLIYYSQIVNDFQKGDIAEGYSVSREKKESFPLTVTSAQKNPTAFYLCASSIGQNTGELFFGEGSRLTVL.

About this clone itself: The read terminates 3 residues ahead of where the CDR3 ends, so the germline J gene completes it. The V and J genes are TRBV20-1 and TRBJ2-5; perhaps TRBD1 as D (6 bases). The length of the CDR3 is 14 residues. The V end was cut by 1 base, the J end by 5 bases, with 14 bases between. Germline V CDR1 and CDR2: DFQATT, SNEGSKA (reference sequence). The CDR3 is CSARGTDYRETQYF. CDR3 bases read: TGCAGTGCTAGAGGGACAGATTATAGGGAGACC.

Notes on this clone: The CDR3 end falls 3 residues outside the read, so it is completed with the germline J gene. The chain has TRBV18 and TRBJ2-5; 10 bases are a match to TRBD1. Trimming at V came to 3 bases and at J to 5 bases, leaving 12 bases not matched to a gene. The CDR3 is 17 residues long. Germline CDR1 KGHSH, CDR2 LQKENI. CDR3 region: CASSPFPGTGATETQYF. CDR3 DNA (partial): TGTGCCAGCTCACCGTTCCCCGGGACAGGGGCAACGGAGACC. The full variable domain, its missing parts supplied by reference TRBV18 and TRBJ2-5, is NAGVMQNPRHLVRRRGQEARLRCSPMKGHSHVYWYRQLPEEGLKFMVYLQKENIIDESGMPKERFSAEFPKEGPSILRIQQVVRGDSAAYFCASSPFPGTGATETQYFGPGTRLLVL.

In the case of this clone: From the germline J gene comes the end of the CDR3, since the read stops 3 residues before it. The chain uses TRBV7-9 and TRBJ1-1; D perhaps matches TRBD1 (6 bases). This CDR3 has 15 residues. From germline, CDR1 is SEHNR and CDR2 FQNEAQ (reference sequence). The germline V and J ends were trimmed by 5 bases and 3 bases, with 16 bases remaining between them. The covered CDR3 bases are TGTGCCAGCAGCCCTTTATGGGGGCAGGACACTGAA. Protein sequence: CASSPLWGQDTE. The CDR3 reads in full as CASSPLWGQDTEAFF.

As for this clone: The read ends 3 residues before the CDR3 terminus; that terminus is restored from the germline J gene. The rearrangement joins TRBV28 to TRBJ2-1; TRBD2 matches 12 bases. The junction had 4 bases not matched to a gene; V was cut back by 4 bases and J by 6 bases. CDR3 length equals 15 residues. The germline V gene has CDR1 MDHEN and CDR2 SYDVKM. CDR3 sequence reads: CASSSPSGGANEQFF. The CDR3 bases that were read are TGTGCCAGCAGTTCTCCTAGCGGGGGGGCCAATGAG. Filled out from reference TRBV28 and TRBJ2-1, the complete variable domain reads DVKVTQSSRYLVKRTGEKVFLECVQDMDHENMFWYRQDPGLGLRLIYFSYDVKMKEKGDIPEGYSVSREKKERFSLILESASTNQTSMYLCASSSPSGGANEQFFGPGTRLTVL.

To note about this clone: The CDR3 end falls 3 residues outside the read, so it is completed with the germline J gene. This chain joins TRBV10-3 and TRBJ2-1; 10 nucleotides match TRBD1. From germline, CDR1 is ENHRY and CDR2 SYGVKD. This CDR3 is 14 amino acids long. Losses at the gene ends were 7 bases for V and 6 bases for J; bases not matched to a gene: 6. The part of the CDR3 DNA that was read is TGTGCCATCATGGGACAGGGGTGGTCCAATGAG. It codes for CAIMGQGWSNE. In full, the CDR3 is CAIMGQGWSNEQFF.

Worth noting for this clone: With the read ending 3 residues before the CDR3 end, the germline J gene is used to fill in that end. V usage is TRBV12-3 or TRBV12-4 and J usage is TRBJ1-2, with D hard to call. The length of the CDR3 is 14 residues. The CDR3 here is CASKPLTGKETYTF. The part of the CDR3 DNA that was read is TGTGCCAGCAAACCGTTGACTGGAAAGGAGACC.

On this clone: The DNA ends 3 residues before the CDR3 does, and the rest of the CDR3 is filled in from the germline J gene. V gene TRBV19 combines with J gene TRBJ2-1, with D perhaps TRBD2 (6 bases). Trimming left V 7 bases short and J 4 bases short, with 14 bases between. Germline CDR1 is LNHDA and CDR2 is SQIVND (reference sequence). The CDR3 covers 14 residues. Partial CDR3 DNA: TGTGCCAGTACCCTGACCAGCGGGTACAATGAG. This sequence encodes CASTLTSGYNE. Given in full, the CDR3 is CASTLTSGYNEQFF.

As for this clone: At one boundary the junction diverges from the germline segment, which might be a read error. Incomplete CDR3 DNA: TGCGCCAGCAGCCAAGAACGACGCAGGGGCAGCTCTGGAAACACC. It codes for CASSQERRRGSSGNT. The CDR3, in full, reads CASSQERRRGSSGNTIYF. The rearrangement uses TRBV4-2 and TRBJ1-3, with D perhaps TRBD1 (6 bases). The read ends 3 residues shy of where the CDR3 ends; the end is completed using the germline J gene. Per germline, CDR1 LGHNA and CDR2 YNFKEQ. This CDR3 region has 18 residues.

Of note for this clone: The read ends 3 residues shy of where the CDR3 ends; the end is completed using the germline J gene. This chain connects TRBV18 to TRBJ2-6; D is perhaps TRBD2 (6 bases). Trimming removed 6 bases at V and 0 bases at J, with 15 bases between. The CDR3 consists of 17 residues. The germline CDR1 and CDR2 sequences are KGHSH and LQKENI. The CDR3 sequence is CASSKGTGNSGANVLTF. CDR3 DNA (partial): TGTGCCAGCTCGAAAGGGACTGGGAACTCTGGGGCCAACGTC.